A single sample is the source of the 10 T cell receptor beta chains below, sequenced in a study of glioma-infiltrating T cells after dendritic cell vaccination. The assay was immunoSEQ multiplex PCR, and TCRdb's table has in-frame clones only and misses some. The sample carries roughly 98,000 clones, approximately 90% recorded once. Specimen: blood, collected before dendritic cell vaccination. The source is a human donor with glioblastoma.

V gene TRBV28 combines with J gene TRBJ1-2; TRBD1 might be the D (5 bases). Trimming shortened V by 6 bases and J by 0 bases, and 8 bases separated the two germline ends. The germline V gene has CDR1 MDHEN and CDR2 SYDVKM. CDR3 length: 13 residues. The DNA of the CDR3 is TGTGCCAGCAGCTCAGGGACTAACTATGGCTACACCTTC. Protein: CASSSGTNYGYTF.

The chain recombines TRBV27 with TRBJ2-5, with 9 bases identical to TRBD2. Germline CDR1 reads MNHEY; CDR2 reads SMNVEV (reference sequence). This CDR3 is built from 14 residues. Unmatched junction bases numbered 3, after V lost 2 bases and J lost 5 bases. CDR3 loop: CASSLAGGLETQYF. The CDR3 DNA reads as TGTGCCAGCAGTTTAGCGGGGGGGCTGGAGACCCAGTACTTC.

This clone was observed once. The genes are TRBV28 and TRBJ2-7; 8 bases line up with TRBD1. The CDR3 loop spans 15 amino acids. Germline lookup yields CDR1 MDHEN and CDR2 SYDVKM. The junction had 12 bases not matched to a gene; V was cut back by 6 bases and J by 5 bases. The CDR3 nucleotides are TGTGCCAGCAGACGGACAGGGAACCGTTTGGACGAGCAGTACTTC. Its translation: CASRRTGNRLDEQYF.

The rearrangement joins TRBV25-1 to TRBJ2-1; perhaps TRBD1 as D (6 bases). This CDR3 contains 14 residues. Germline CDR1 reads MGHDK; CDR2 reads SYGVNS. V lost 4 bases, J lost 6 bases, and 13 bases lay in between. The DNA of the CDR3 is TGTGCCAGCAGTGGCTGGACAGAAATCAATGAGCAGTTCTTC. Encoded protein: CASSGWTEINEQFF.

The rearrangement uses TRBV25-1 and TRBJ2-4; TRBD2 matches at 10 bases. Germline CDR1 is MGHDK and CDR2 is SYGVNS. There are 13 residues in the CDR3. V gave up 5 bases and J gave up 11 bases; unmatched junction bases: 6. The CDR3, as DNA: TGTGCCAGCAGTTCAGCGGGGGGGGTTCTTCAGTACTTC. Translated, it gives CASSSAGGVLQYF.

The CDR3: CASSQGRGDAETQYF. CDR3 DNA: TGTGCCAGCAGTCAGGGCAGGGGGGATGCTGAGACCCAGTACTTC. V is TRBV2 and J is TRBJ2-5, with TRBD1 as a possible D gene (7 bases). CDR1 is SNHLY, CDR2 FYNNEI, per germline. The CDR3 runs to 15 residues. Trimming shortened V by 5 bases and J by 5 bases, and 18 bases separated the two germline ends.

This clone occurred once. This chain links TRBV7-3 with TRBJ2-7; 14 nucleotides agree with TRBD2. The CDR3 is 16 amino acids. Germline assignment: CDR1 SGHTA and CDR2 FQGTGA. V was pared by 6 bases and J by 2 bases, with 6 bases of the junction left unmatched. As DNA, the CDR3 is TGTGCCAGCAGGATTAAGGGACTAGCGGGGGCCTACGAGCAGTACTTC. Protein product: CASRIKGLAGAYEQYF.

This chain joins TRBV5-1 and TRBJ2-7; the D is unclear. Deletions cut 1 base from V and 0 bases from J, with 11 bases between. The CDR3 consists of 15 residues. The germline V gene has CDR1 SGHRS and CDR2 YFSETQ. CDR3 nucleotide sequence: TGCGCCAGCAGCTTGACAGTGTTAAGCTCCTACGAGCAGTACTTC. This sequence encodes CASSLTVLSSYEQYF. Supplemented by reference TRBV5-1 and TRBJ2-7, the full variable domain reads KAGVTQTPRYLIKTRGQQVTLSCSPISGHRSVSWYQQTPGQGLQFLFEYFSETQRNKGNFPGRFSGRQFSNSRSEMNVSTLELGDSALYLCASSLTVLSSYEQYFGPGTRLTVT.

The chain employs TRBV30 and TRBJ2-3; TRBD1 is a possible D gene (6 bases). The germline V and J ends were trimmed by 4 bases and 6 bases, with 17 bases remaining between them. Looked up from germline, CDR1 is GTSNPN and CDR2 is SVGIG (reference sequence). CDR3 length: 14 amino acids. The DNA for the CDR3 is TGTGCCTGGAATACCCGGACAGCGGCGGATACGCAGTATTTT. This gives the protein CAWNTRTAADTQYF.

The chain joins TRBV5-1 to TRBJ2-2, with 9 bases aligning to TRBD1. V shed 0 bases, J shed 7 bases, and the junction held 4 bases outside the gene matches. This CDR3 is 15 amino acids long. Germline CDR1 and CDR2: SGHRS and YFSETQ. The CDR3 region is CASSLGQGVIGELFF. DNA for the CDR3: TGCGCCAGCAGCTTGGGACAGGGGGTAATCGGGGAGCTGTTTTTT.